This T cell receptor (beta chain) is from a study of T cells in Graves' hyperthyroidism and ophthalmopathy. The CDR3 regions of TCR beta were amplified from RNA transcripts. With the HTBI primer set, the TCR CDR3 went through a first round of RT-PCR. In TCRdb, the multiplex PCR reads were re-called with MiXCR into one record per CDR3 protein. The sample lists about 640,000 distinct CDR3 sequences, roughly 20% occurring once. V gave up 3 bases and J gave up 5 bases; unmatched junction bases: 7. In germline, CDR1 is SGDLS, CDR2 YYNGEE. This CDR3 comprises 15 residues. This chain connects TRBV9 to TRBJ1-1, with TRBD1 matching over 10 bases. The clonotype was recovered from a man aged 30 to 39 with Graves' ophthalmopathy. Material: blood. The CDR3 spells CASSEGGQGGTEAFF. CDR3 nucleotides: TGTGCCAGCAGCGAGGGAGGACAGGGGGGGACTGAAGCTTTCTTT.